The entry below gives a single TCR beta chain sequence along with its context. Its antigen is not known. This sample was taken from a study of shared clonotypes between healthy human individuals. Notes on the study in general: Owing to a small donor count, the genetic and exposure-history diversity represented was limited. Generally, naive subsets (rather than memory subsets) showed larger estimated richness.

Method: immunoSEQ multiplex PCR; TCRdb's copy keeps in-frame clones and lacks some. The sample includes 1.4 million or so clones, just under 99% seen only once; the top ten take about 0.4%. Partitioning of CD4+ cells yielded a CD45RA+ naive subset and a CD45RA-negative memory subset. CDR1 and CDR2 from the germline V gene are SNHLY and FYNNEI. The V and J ends lost 9 bases and 1 base respectively, with 11 bases between them. The CDR3 is made up of 13 amino acids. The sample taken for sequencing was naive CD4+ T cells sorted from blood. Documented subset: CD45RA+ positively selected. This receptor was identified in a man aged 30 to 45 in good health. This chain links TRBV2 with TRBJ2-3; D is unresolved. The CDR3: CARAKRGTDTQYF. As DNA, the CDR3 is TGTGCCAGGGCCAAAAGGGGCACAGATACGCAGTATTTT.